This record concerns one T cell receptor (beta chain) sequence. The data stem from a study of blood T cell repertoires in COVID-19. For the study at large: The samples span acute and convalescent COVID-19 from the United States, Italy and Spain. T cells, B-cell-depleted T cells, or PBMCs provided the cDNA or gDNA that served as material.

This CDR3 has 15 amino acids. Trimming took 2 bases from V and 0 from J, leaving 10 bases between them. Germline CDR1 MNHEY, CDR2 SMNVEV (reference sequence). Seattle patients were enrolled while actively infected and followed longitudinally. Original methodology: By means of reference gene primer amplification, nucleated cell counts were estimated. The protocol was immunoSEQ multiplex PCR, while the TCRdb copy is restricted to in-frame clones and leaves out a portion. The DNA gave D and trimming, while V, J and clone size come from that table. The table has 330,000 or so clones, around 90% seen once.

This TCR was recovered from a woman aged 55-70 years with COVID-19, enrolled during active disease. Sample: peripheral blood. The chain links TRBV27 to TRBJ1-2, with D perhaps TRBD1 (6 bases). The CDR3 region is CASSLRGGPNYGYTF. CDR3 in DNA: TGTGCCAGCAGTTTAAGAGGGGGTCCTAACTATGGCTACACCTTC.